Each of the 25 T cell receptor beta chains below was sequenced from the same sample in a study of vaccination and CD4 T cells after COVID-19. The treatment is: approximately 10-day PBMC culture with coronavirus spike peptide pools or control peptides (ViraFEST assay). CD4+ T cells that had been cultured provided DNA sequenced with the Oncomine TCR Beta short-read assay. Each CDR3 protein gets one entry after TCRdb re-called the PCR reads with MiXCR. There are 9,900 or so distinct CDR3 sequences in the sample; over 30% occur only once, and around 9.6% lies in the top ten. Their recognized antigens are unknown. The source material was CD4+ T cells from blood, cultured in vitro, sampled after SARS-CoV-2 vaccination. The receptors come from a human donor who had recovered from COVID-19.

The V call is TRBV6-5, the J call TRBJ1-5; tentative D call: TRBD1 (6 bases). This CDR3 comprises 14 residues. Trimming pared 1 base from V and 6 bases from J, leaving 10 bases between. Germline CDR1 reads MNHEY; CDR2 reads SVGAGI. The CDR3 DNA sequence: TGTGCCAGCAGTTACTTGGGGGGCGGTCAGCCCCAGCATTTT. Protein product: CASSYLGGGQPQHF.

This clonotype was seen a few times. The CDR3 region is CSVAGVAFHEQYF. The CDR3 DNA sequence: TGCAGTGTTGCGGGAGTGGCGTTCCACGAGCAGTACTTC. The rearrangement links TRBV20-1 to TRBJ2-7, with 7 bases identical to TRBD2. There are 13 residues in the CDR3. Trimming removed 7 bases from V and 5 bases from J; junction bases left unmatched: 11. The germline V gene encodes CDR1 DFQATT and CDR2 SNEGSKA (reference sequence).

This chain joins TRBV10-2 and TRBJ2-5; no clear D. The CDR3 contains 11 residues. The germline V gene has CDR1 WSHSY and CDR2 SAAADI. Trimming took off 6 bases at V and 1 base at J, with 3 bases between the two ends. CDR3 residues: CASSTQETQYF. The CDR3 coding sequence is TGCGCCAGCAGCACCCAAGAGACCCAGTACTTC.

On this clonotype: A much larger clone lies a single base off, so this may be a read error. The V and J genes are TRBV19 and TRBJ2-1; D is unclear. Trimming removed 3 bases at V and 10 bases at J, with 19 bases between. CDR3 size: 15 residues. Germline CDR1 reads LNHDA; CDR2 reads SQIVND (reference sequence). The CDR3 reads CASSISPPGVYEQFF. As DNA, the CDR3 is TGTGCCAGTAGTATTTCACCCCCAGGAGTCTACGAGCAGTTCTTC.

The rearrangement links TRBV30 to TRBJ1-5; D unresolved. V was trimmed by 1 base and J by 0 bases, leaving 13 bases between them. Germline V lookup: CDR1 GTSNPN, CDR2 SVGIG (reference sequence). The CDR3 loop spans 16 amino acids. CDR3 region: CAWSGPSLNSNQPQHF. CDR3 DNA sequence: TGTGCCTGGAGTGGTCCCAGCCTTAATAGCAATCAGCCCCAGCATTTT.

This clonotype has only a few counts. The V gene is TRBV7-2, the J gene TRBJ2-2; TRBD2 matches at 7 bases. The CDR3 totals 15 residues. The trim removed 4 bases at V and 2 bases at J, leaving 4 bases unmatched. Germline V gene sequence: CDR1 SGHTA, CDR2 FQGNSA. CDR3 bases: TGTGCCAGCAGCTCTAGCGGATTAAACACCGGGGAGCTGTTTTTT. Amino acid sequence: CASSSSGLNTGELFF.

V is TRBV6-5 and J is TRBJ2-1; 9 positions match TRBD2. The J segment lost 4 bases and the V segment lost 3 bases, leaving 13 bases of the junction unmatched. This CDR3 comprises 18 residues. CDR1 is MNHEY, CDR2 SVGAGI, per germline. For the CDR3, the DNA is TGTGCCAGCAGTTATAGAAGAATTAGCGGGAGCCATTACAATGAGCAGTTCTTC. Its translation: CASSYRRISGSHYNEQFF.

This chain links TRBV10-1 with TRBJ2-2; D may match TRBD1 or TRBD2 (5 bases each). The V gene's germline CDR1 is WNHNN and CDR2 SYGVQD (reference sequence). Trimming shortened V by 2 bases and J by 6 bases, and 7 bases separated the two germline ends. The CDR3 sequence is 13 residues long. CDR3 sequence reads: CASSERDPGELFF. The CDR3 DNA sequence: TGCGCCAGCAGTGAGAGGGACCCCGGGGAGCTGTTTTTT.

CDR3 sequence: CASSTPTRGQETQYF. CDR3 bases: TGTGCCAGCAGCACGCCAACTAGGGGACAAGAGACCCAGTACTTC. V is TRBV7-2 and J is TRBJ2-5; D assignment may be TRBD1 or TRBD2 (5 bases each). This CDR3 region has 15 residues. Germline lookup yields CDR1 SGHTA and CDR2 FQGNSA. Deletions cut 5 bases from V and 2 bases from J, with 15 bases between.

The rearrangement uses TRBV20-1 and TRBJ1-2, with D perhaps TRBD1 (5 bases). The V end was cut by 6 bases, the J end by 8 bases, with 13 bases between. The CDR3 has 11 residues. Germline CDR1 reads DFQATT; CDR2 reads SNEGSKA (reference sequence). The CDR3 loop is CSARGRWGYTF. Written as DNA, the CDR3 is TGCAGTGCCCGGGGCCGCTGGGGCTACACCTTC.

By sample fraction, this clonotype is large (0.1 to 1%). The rearrangement joins TRBV24-1 to TRBJ2-3; TRBD2 matches at 7 bases. The CDR3 length is 15 residues. Germline CDR1 and CDR2: KGHDR and SFDVKD. Germline trimming cut 9 bases from V and 2 bases from J; bases unmatched to any gene: 10. The CDR3 DNA is TGTGCCACCGAAGTGGGGGGGGTGTTCACAGATACGCAGTATTTT. It codes for CATEVGGVFTDTQYF.

The V call is TRBV7-3, the J call TRBJ2-1; D may match TRBD1 or TRBD2 (7 bases each). Germline lookup yields CDR1 SGHTA and CDR2 FQGTGA. The germline V and J ends were trimmed by 5 bases and 7 bases, with 21 bases remaining between them. The CDR3 has 16 residues. CDR3 nucleotides: TGTGCCAGCAGCCCAGGGGGGGGGTGGAACCTGAATGAGCAGTTCTTC. Amino acid sequence: CASSPGGGWNLNEQFF. The whole variable domain, filled in from reference TRBV7-3 and TRBJ2-1, reads GAGVSQTPSNKVTEKGKYVELRCDPISGHTALYWYRQSLGQGPEFLIYFQGTGAADDSGLPNDRFFAVRPEGSVSTLKIQRTERGDSAVYLCASSPGGGWNLNEQFFGPGTRLTVL.

This clonotype was counted only a few times. The chain links TRBV20-1 to TRBJ2-5, with 10 bases lining up with TRBD1. The CDR3 spans 13 residues. The germline V gene encodes CDR1 DFQATT and CDR2 SNEGSKA (reference sequence). Losses at the gene ends were 6 bases for V and 2 bases for J; bases not matched to a gene: 3. The CDR3 region is CSAPGQGQETQYF. CDR3 nucleotides: TGCAGTGCACCGGGACAGGGGCAAGAGACCCAGTACTTC.

The chain carries TRBV12-3 or TRBV12-4 and TRBJ2-5; D is ambiguous. Trimming took 2 bases from V and 3 from J, leaving 13 bases between them. The CDR3 runs to 15 residues. The CDR3 protein is CASSLFLRREETQYF. CDR3 DNA: TGTGCCAGCAGTTTATTCCTGCGAAGGGAAGAGACCCAGTACTTC.

The gene calls are TRBV4-1 and TRBJ1-5; 8 positions agree with TRBD1. CDR1 MGHRA and CDR2 YSYEKL come from the germline V gene. The trim removed 4 bases at V and 6 bases at J, leaving 11 bases unmatched. This CDR3 comprises 16 residues. In DNA form, the CDR3 reads TGCGCCAGCAGCCGCCCCGGGACAGGAAGGGGTCAGCCCCAGCATTTT. Encoded protein: CASSRPGTGRGQPQHF.

This clonotype is categorized as medium-sized. The gene calls are TRBV6-1 and TRBJ2-7; 9 nucleotides agree with TRBD1. This CDR3 has 14 residues. Germline trimming cut 7 bases from V and 3 bases from J; bases unmatched to any gene: 7. Germline V gives CDR1 MNHNS, CDR2 SASEGT. CDR3 bases: TGTGCCAGCACCTCCGGACAGGGGAACTACGAGCAGTACTTC. Its translation is CASTSGQGNYEQYF.

On this clonotype: A single base separates this from a much larger clone, so it may be a read error. This chain links TRBV5-6 with TRBJ1-1; 10 nucleotides line up with TRBD1. The CDR3 has 15 amino acids. Trimming cost V 6 bases and J 1 base; bases outside gene matches: 6. The V gene's germline CDR1 is SGHDT and CDR2 YYEEEE. CDR3 loop: CASNRTGGANTEAFF. The CDR3 DNA reads TGTGCCAGCAACCGGACAGGGGGAGCGAACACTGAAGCTTTCTTT.

V is TRBV7-2 and J is TRBJ1-5; D remains unclear. In germline, CDR1 is SGHTA, CDR2 FQGNSA. V dropped 3 bases and J dropped 3 bases, with 6 bases sitting between them. The CDR3 contains 13 residues. The CDR3 DNA reads TGTGCCAGCAGCTTGGCAGTCAATCAGCCCCAGCATTTT. As protein: CASSLAVNQPQHF.

CDR3 sequence: CASGQTREGYTF. The CDR3 DNA follows: TGTGCCAGCGGGCAGACGAGGGAAGGCTACACCTTC. The J gene is TRBJ1-2, the V gene TRBV2; no firm D call. V lost 8 bases, J lost 8 bases, and 15 bases lay in between. The CDR3 runs 12 residues. Germline CDR1 is SNHLY and CDR2 is FYNNEI.

V usage is TRBV2 and J usage is TRBJ1-1; 10 positions match TRBD1. This CDR3 spans 13 amino acids. With V trimmed by 8 bases and J by 3 bases, 3 bases remained unmatched. Germline V gives CDR1 SNHLY, CDR2 FYNNEI. The CDR3 loop reads CASGDRGHTEAFF. In DNA form, the CDR3 reads TGTGCCAGCGGGGACAGGGGCCACACTGAAGCTTTCTTT.

The chain recombines TRBV27 with TRBJ2-5, with TRBD2 matching 7 bases. The CDR3 consists of 13 residues. V lost 5 bases to trimming and J lost 10 bases; unmatched junction nucleotides: 10. Looked up from germline, CDR1 is MNHEY and CDR2 is SMNVEV (reference sequence). CDR3 nucleotides: TGTGCCAGCAGTCCCATAACTAGCGCGGTCCAGTACTTC. This sequence encodes CASSPITSAVQYF.

This clonotype has just a few counts. The rearrangement links TRBV20-1 to TRBJ1-2; 8 nucleotides agree with TRBD1. This CDR3 spans 14 amino acids. J was trimmed by 2 bases and V by 5 bases; bases with no gene match: 7. The germline V gene encodes CDR1 DFQATT and CDR2 SNEGSKA (reference sequence). The CDR3, as DNA: TGCAGTGCTTCTCTACAGGGGGTCAACTATGGCTACACCTTC. The encoded protein is CSASLQGVNYGYTF.

The chain has TRBV4-1 and TRBJ2-7; 8 positions agree with TRBD2. This CDR3 is 14 amino acids long. The germline gives CDR1 MGHRA, CDR2 YSYEKL. The J segment lost 6 bases and the V segment lost 4 bases, leaving 8 bases of the junction unmatched. The CDR3 DNA is TGCGCCAGCAGCCGATCCGGGACTAGTTTCGAGCAGTACTTC. Translated: CASSRSGTSFEQYF.

The sample holds a few counts of this clonotype. The CDR3 DNA reads TGCAGTGCGCCGCAAGAAGGGGGAGGAAGAGCTTTCTTT. It codes for CSAPQEGGGRAFF. The rearrangement joins TRBV20-1 to TRBJ1-1, with D possibly being TRBD1 (6 bases). Germline V gene sequence: CDR1 DFQATT, CDR2 SNEGSKA (reference sequence). This CDR3 spans 13 amino acids. V shed 6 bases and J shed 10 bases, with 21 bases lying between them.

V usage is TRBV28 and J usage is TRBJ2-4, with D unresolved. V was cut by 3 bases and J by 7 bases, with 13 bases left in between. This CDR3 region has 14 residues. Germline values: CDR1 MDHEN, CDR2 SYDVKM. The CDR3 sequence is CASSFKSDSNIQYF. The CDR3, as DNA: TGTGCCAGCAGTTTTAAGTCAGACTCTAACATTCAGTACTTC.